The text below deals with one TCR beta chain. Only a few counts were recorded for this clone. The target of this receptor is not known. No base-level quality is on record; no much larger clone is a single base apart. The CDR3 regions of human TCRbeta chains were analyzed by immunosequencing. Under the source paper's analysis protocol: Repertoire TCRs were matched against a reference library of SARS-CoV-2-specific TCRs generated with the MIRA antigen-specificity platform. Breadth was defined as the fraction of unique TCRs that were SARS-CoV-2-associated. Depth was defined as the fraction of total T cells that were SARS-CoV-2-associated. Using the MIRA data, each spike-specific TCR was mapped to the spike region that the TCR reacts to and placed in a CD4 or CD8 class. Log10-transformed breadth and depth values were compared by one-way ANOVA with Sidak's multiple comparisons tests. TCRdb provides this immuneACCESS table in a form limited to in-frame rearrangements. Some clones are lacking; in checked studies, under half of them reflect an unresolved V gene, and why the rest are absent is not known. V, J and clone size reflect that table, while D and trimming were determined from the DNA. This sample has over 150,000 clones in its table, and about 88% of those were observed once. 3% to 3.5% of the sample is taken by the ten largest.

These data are taken from a study of T cell responses to AZD1222 COVID-19 vaccine (dated by TCRdb to the early 2020s). In the study overall: AZD1222 recipients given second doses at about 4 weeks or at about 12 weeks were pooled, since spike-specific TCR depth and breadth were not found to differ between the two schedules. A total of more than 230 trial participants underwent TCR sequencing, of whom about 200 had received two doses of AZD1222 and approximately 26 had received two doses of the MenACWY control vaccine. Trial participants were enrolled by age into subgroups of 18-55, 56-69 and 70-plus years, and roughly 160, 29 and 62 TCR-sequenced participants, respectively, were included in these subgroups. Results the study describes overall, beyond this receptor: After two AZD1222 doses, both the breadth and the depth of spike-specific TCRs were significantly higher than at day 0 and than in MenACWY recipients. Participants were mostly white British, with more females than males. The authors suggested clonal diversity may have been underestimated. CD4 TCRs associated with the vaccine covered the entire spike protein, and the dominant responses were in regions 160-218 and 743-854. Because no samples from the day 14 peak response were available, repertoires could be characterized only after the peak T cell response. In the small 56-69-year group, the increase in depth fell short of significance, most likely because of low power. Conclusions about previously exposed vaccinees were limited because only a handful of AZD1222 recipients were SARS-CoV-2 seropositive at baseline. Reportedly, almost half of the unique spike-specific TCRs recognized epitopes lying outside the regions that are mutated in the B.1.351 and B.1.1.7 variants.

The CDR3 covers 12 residues, taking in both the cysteine and the phenylalanine. CDR3 DNA is the only sequence kept; it has 36 bases, read in frame from the first base. At the junction V is shortened by 3 bases and J by 6 bases, with 7 bases in between. CDR1 and CDR2 (SGDLS, YYNGEE) derive from the germline V gene. The time point label of this sample denotes: baseline before first vaccination. Vaccinee samples were obtained from the UK trials COV001 and COV002, which included a single-blind randomized controlled phase 2/3 trial of AZD1222 (ChAdOx1 nCoV-19) in healthy adults. Trial participant PBMC samples were collected at day 0 and day 28 after the second dose for TCRbeta chain sequencing.

This sequence was found in an adult in good health. The chain was built from TRBV9 and TRBJ2-1, with no confidently assigned D gene. This specimen was peripheral blood, taken on day 0 of AZD1222 vaccination. The CDR3 protein sequence reads: CASSGAGNEQFF. The nucleotides are TGTGCCAGCAGCGGGGCCGGCAATGAGCAGTTCTTC.